The text below deals with one T cell receptor (beta chain). The data are from a study of cytotoxic CD8 clonotypes in ibrutinib-treated CLL. Study in general: Partial response was seen in approximately 25 patients and complete response in 2; after median approximately 68 months, around 14 stayed remitted, around 12 progressed. Specimens for response were gathered following a median approximately 11 months of therapy, spanning 6 to 36.

Here immunoSEQ multiplex PCR was the method, and the copy in TCRdb shows in-frame clones only, minus some. The table lists about 40,000 clones, approximately 70% of them singletons. Germline V gives CDR1 SEHNR, CDR2 FQNEAQ (reference sequence). The V segment lost 4 bases and the J segment 9 bases; nucleotides outside the gene matches: 14. The CDR3 runs to 17 residues. The chain joins TRBV7-9 to TRBJ1-6; 8 nucleotides match TRBD1. Sequencing used PBMCs, obtained at disease progression, from a patient treated with ibrutinib. This receptor was identified in a human donor with chronic lymphocytic leukemia. Here the CDR3 DNA reads TGTGCCAGCAGCTCGACAGGGGTGGTCGGACTTGGTTCACCCCTCCACTTT. This translates into CASSSTGVVGLGSPLHF. The full variable domain, with the rest looked up from reference TRBV7-9 and TRBJ1-6, is DTGVSQNPRHKITKRGQNVTFRCDPISEHNRLYWYRQTLGQGPEFLTYFQNEAQLEKSRLLSDRFSAERPKGSFSTLEIQRTEQGDSAMYLCASSSTGVVGLGSPLHFGNGTRLTVT.